This T cell receptor (beta chain) derives from a study of post-analysis software for immune sequencing data. Study-level background: Disease trajectories encompassed relapsing-remitting, secondary progressive and progressive-relapsing multiple sclerosis.

This clonotype was detected only a few times. Its cognate antigen is unknown. The library was made from cDNA and included unique molecular identifiers. Input of roughly 0.9 to 11 million T cells yielded around 500,000 cDNA molecules. From the PCR reads, TCRdb called clonotypes with MiXCR, one entry per CDR3 protein. The table has 400,000 to 500,000 distinct CDR3 sequences, 30% to 45% seen once. Study-level findings and limits: Under F measure analysis, samples from one preparation batch co-clustered strongly. Comparison of patients with controls showed five TRBV segments more frequent in patients, TRBV5-6, TRBV5-1 and TRBV20-1 among them. Multiple sclerosis patients showed significantly lower normalized Chao1 diversity than controls did.

With 5 bases removed from V and 3 bases from J, the gap between germline ends came to 8 bases. This CDR3 spans 13 amino acids. Looked up from germline, CDR1 is SGHTA and CDR2 is FQGNSA. The chain employs TRBV7-2 and TRBJ2-1; D unresolved. This TCR derives from a girl under 10 years old with multiple sclerosis. Sample: blood. The CDR3: CASSRESYNEQFF. The CDR3 nucleotides read TGTGCCAGCAGCCGCGAGAGCTACAATGAGCAGTTCTTC.